This TCR beta chain originates from a study of blood T cell repertoires in COVID-19. V lost 5 bases to trimming and J lost 7 bases; unmatched junction nucleotides: 10. Per the germline V gene, CDR1 is SGHDT and CDR2 is YYEEEE. CDR3 length: 16 amino acids. Under the authors' procedure: For nucleated cells, counts were estimated from reference gene primer amplification. This table comes from immunoSEQ multiplex PCR, and its TCRdb copy is limited to in-frame clones, with some not included. The V and J calls and the clone size are those of that table, but D and trimming were determined from the DNA. The sample yields some 250,000 clones, over 80% seen once.

The V gene is TRBV5-6, the J gene TRBJ2-2, with 11 bases aligning to TRBD1. This sequence was found in a human donor in a cohort exposed to, infected with or recovered from COVID-19 (not recorded which). The donor label of this sample is uncertain. Sequenced: PBMCs or T cells enriched from blood (not recorded which). The CDR3 region has the DNA TGTGCCAGCAGTATTGGGACAGGGGGACGTGTCGGGGAGCTGTTTTTT. This gives the protein CASSIGTGGRVGELFF.